This record concerns one T cell receptor beta chain sequence. Its antigen remains unidentified. The record originates from a study of T cell repertoires in cytomegalovirus infection. Overall study results and limits: The ex vivo response was dominated by HLA-C-restricted CMV-specific TCR beta clonotypes.

Germline V gives CDR1 SEHNR, CDR2 FQNEAQ (reference sequence). V gave up 1 base and J gave up 2 bases, with 9 bases separating them. The CDR3 runs to 15 residues. TCRdb re-called the reads with MiXCR, one entry per CDR3 protein. This sample carries 750,000 to 900,000 distinct CDR3 sequences, 25% to 30% of them seen once, and the ten largest clones take over 10%. The source was cultured CD8+ T cells from PBMCs, collected from culture after CMV antigen stimulation. This chain joins TRBV7-9 and TRBJ1-5; D gene uncertain. The origin of this receptor is a human donor in good health (CMV status not recorded). Some clones in this sample may be carry-over from other donors' samples. The CDR3 sequence: CASSLGHLGNQPQHF. CDR3 bases: TGTGCCAGCAGCTTAGGACACCTGGGCAATCAGCCCCAGCATTTT.